Shown below are 13 T cell receptor beta chains from a single sample sequenced in a study of shared clonotypes between healthy human individuals. Generated by immunoSEQ multiplex PCR, the TCRdb table keeps only in-frame clones and is missing some. Among about half a million clones listed, around 80% were seen once. The sample comprised PBMCs. All receptors derive from a woman aged 40 to 50 in good health. Some clones in this sample may be carry-over from other donors' samples.

V gene TRBV2 combines with J gene TRBJ2-5; D not certain. Per germline, CDR1 SNHLY and CDR2 FYNNEI. V was trimmed by 6 bases and J by 0 bases, leaving 8 bases between them. The length of the CDR3 is 13 residues. The CDR3 nucleotides are TGTGCCAGCAGAGACCGGTACCAAGAGACCCAGTACTTC. Translation gives CASRDRYQETQYF.

With respect to this clone: Other nucleotide sequences in the sample specify the same CDR3. The genes are TRBV9 and TRBJ2-1, with 7 nucleotides matching TRBD1. The CDR3 runs to 14 residues. The V and J ends lost 2 bases and 4 bases, in that order; junction bases with no gene match: 3. Per the germline V gene, CDR1 is SGDLS and CDR2 is YYNGEE. This chain's CDR3 is CASSVGDSYNEQFF. Written as DNA, the CDR3 is TGTGCCAGCAGCGTGGGGGACAGTTACAATGAGCAGTTCTTC.

In this sample, this clone turned up once. The V and J genes are TRBV2 and TRBJ1-5; the D gene is possibly TRBD1 (5 bases). The V end lost 1 base, the J end lost 10 bases, and 17 bases lay between the germline ends. The CDR3 runs 15 residues. The germline gives CDR1 SNHLY, CDR2 FYNNEI. Written as DNA, the CDR3 is TGTGCCAGCAGTGAAGGTGGGCAGGGCCGGCGACCCCAGCATTTT. Residues: CASSEGGQGRRPQHF.

V gene TRBV30 combines with J gene TRBJ1-5; 9 nucleotides match TRBD1. Germline V gene lookup returns CDR1 GTSNPN and CDR2 SVGIG (reference sequence). The CDR3 extends over 13 amino acids. V was clipped by 5 bases and J by 5 bases; unmatched bases: 4. CDR3 nucleotide sequence: TGTGCCTGGGACGACAGGGGGGATCAGCCCCAGCATTTT. Translated: CAWDDRGDQPQHF.

The chain couples TRBV7-2 to TRBJ1-1; D gene unclear. V was cut by 3 bases and J by 0 bases, with 5 bases left in between. The length of the CDR3 is 13 residues. CDR1 and CDR2 from the germline V gene are SGHTA and FQGNSA. The CDR3 protein is CASSFMMNTEAFF. CDR3 in DNA: TGTGCCAGCAGCTTTATGATGAACACTGAAGCTTTCTTT.

The V and J genes are TRBV28 and TRBJ1-2; 7 nucleotides line up with TRBD1. CDR3 size: 18 residues. Germline V gene lookup returns CDR1 MDHEN and CDR2 SYDVKM. The V gene end was trimmed by 2 bases and the J gene end by 8 bases; junction bases not matched to a gene: 20. The CDR3 nucleotides read TGTGCCAGCAGTTTACCGGATTTAACGACAGGGAACGCGAGGGGCTACACCTTC. Protein product: CASSLPDLTTGNARGYTF.

The J gene is TRBJ1-2, the V gene TRBV19; perhaps TRBD1 as D (6 bases). The CDR3 runs to 14 residues. V was cut by 7 bases and J by 4 bases, with 16 bases left in between. The germline CDR1 and CDR2 sequences are LNHDA and SQIVND (reference sequence). CDR3 sequence (DNA): TGTGCCAGTATTTATCGACCAGGGGTCTATGGCTACACCTTC. The encoded protein is CASIYRPGVYGYTF. Using reference TRBV19 and TRBJ1-2 for the parts outside the CDR3, the full variable domain is DGGITQSPKYLFRKEGQNVTLSCEQNLNHDAMYWYRQDPGQGLRLIYYSQIVNDFQKGDIAEGYSVSREKKESFPLTVTSAQKNPTAFYLCASIYRPGVYGYTFGSGTRLTVV.

The rearrangement links TRBV6-4 to TRBJ2-3; 9 nucleotides agree with TRBD2. Per germline, CDR1 MRHNA and CDR2 SNTAGT. This CDR3 region has 16 residues. With 4 bases clipped from V and 0 bases from J, the junction kept 5 bases outside the gene matches. The CDR3 sequence: CASSARLADSTDTQYF. As DNA, the CDR3 is TGTGCCAGCAGTGCACGACTAGCGGATAGCACAGATACGCAGTATTTT.

This chain joins TRBV2 and TRBJ1-1; D ambiguous. Germline V gene lookup returns CDR1 SNHLY and CDR2 FYNNEI. The CDR3 totals 11 residues. V shed 5 bases and J shed 4 bases, with 5 bases lying between them. The CDR3 is CASSYATEAFF. CDR3 DNA sequence: TGTGCCAGCAGTTACGCCACTGAAGCTTTCTTT.

CDR3 sequence reads: CASSKPGEKSGSRGYEQYF. CDR3 DNA: TGTGCCAGCAGCAAGCCGGGGGAAAAAAGCGGGAGCAGGGGGTACGAGCAGTACTTC. The chain couples TRBV21-1 to TRBJ2-7; the D call in the table, TRBD2, was not verified against the DNA. TRBV21-1 is shown as a pseudogene. The CDR3 is 19 residues long.

This clone was seen more than once but under ten times. This same CDR3 is encoded by further DNA sequences in the sample. V and J are TRBV7-3 and TRBJ2-3, with TRBD2 identical over 7 bases. The CDR3 length is 14 residues. From germline, CDR1 is SGHTA and CDR2 FQGTGA. V trimming: 2 bases; J trimming: 1 base; junction bases outside the gene matches: 0. The DNA for the CDR3 is TGTGCCAGCAGCTTAGCGGGAGGCACAGATACGCAGTATTTT. This gives the protein CASSLAGGTDTQYF. Drawing the rest from reference TRBV7-3 and TRBJ2-3, the complete variable domain is GAGVSQTPSNKVTEKGKYVELRCDPISGHTALYWYRQSLGQGPEFLIYFQGTGAADDSGLPNDRFFAVRPEGSVSTLKIQRTERGDSAVYLCASSLAGGTDTQYFGPGTRLTVL.

In DNA, the CDR3 is TGTGCCAGTAGTCGTCCCACAGGGGACACCATATATTTT. This gives the protein CASSRPTGDTIYF. The chain combines TRBV19 with TRBJ1-3; 7 bases are shared with TRBD1. With 5 bases clipped from V and 8 bases from J, the junction kept 6 bases outside the gene matches. CDR1 LNHDA and CDR2 SQIVND come from the germline V gene (reference sequence). This CDR3 has 13 amino acids.

As regards this clone: Other DNA sequences within the sample encode an identical CDR3. The rearrangement links TRBV19 to TRBJ2-7; D gene ambiguous. Trimming removed 1 base from V and 0 bases from J, with 7 bases in between. CDR1 is LNHDA and CDR2 is SQIVND in the germline V gene (reference sequence). The CDR3 contains 14 residues. In DNA form, the CDR3 reads TGTGCCAGTAGTATAGTTGGCAGCTCCTACGAGCAGTACTTC. Amino acid sequence: CASSIVGSSYEQYF. The full variable domain, with the rest looked up from reference TRBV19 and TRBJ2-7, is DGGITQSPKYLFRKEGQNVTLSCEQNLNHDAMYWYRQDPGQGLRLIYYSQIVNDFQKGDIAEGYSVSREKKESFPLTVTSAQKNPTAFYLCASSIVGSSYEQYFGPGTRLTVT.